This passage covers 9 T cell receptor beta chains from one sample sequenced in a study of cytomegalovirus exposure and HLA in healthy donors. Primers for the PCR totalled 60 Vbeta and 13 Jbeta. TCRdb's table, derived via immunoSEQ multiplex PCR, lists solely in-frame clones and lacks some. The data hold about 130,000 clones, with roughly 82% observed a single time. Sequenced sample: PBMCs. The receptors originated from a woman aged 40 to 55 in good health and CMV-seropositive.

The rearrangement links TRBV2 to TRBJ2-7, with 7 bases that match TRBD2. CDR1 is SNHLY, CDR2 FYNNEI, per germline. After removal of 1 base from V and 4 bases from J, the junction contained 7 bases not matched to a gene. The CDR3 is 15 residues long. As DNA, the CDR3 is TGTGCCAGCAGTGAAGGGGCGGGAGTTTGGTACGAGCAGTACTTC. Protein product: CASSEGAGVWYEQYF.

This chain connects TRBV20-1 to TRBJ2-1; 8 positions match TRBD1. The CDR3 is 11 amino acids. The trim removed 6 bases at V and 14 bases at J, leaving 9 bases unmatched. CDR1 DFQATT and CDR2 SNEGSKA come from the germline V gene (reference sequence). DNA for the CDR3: TGCAGTGCGGACAGGGACAGGTGGAAGTTCTTC. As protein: CSADRDRWKFF.

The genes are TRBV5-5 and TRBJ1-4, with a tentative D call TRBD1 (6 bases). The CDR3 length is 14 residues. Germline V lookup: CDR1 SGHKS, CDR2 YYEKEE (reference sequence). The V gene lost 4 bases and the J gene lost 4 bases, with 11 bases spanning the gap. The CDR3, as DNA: TGTGCCAGCAGCCCGGGACACTTTAATGAAAAACTGTTTTTT. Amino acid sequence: CASSPGHFNEKLFF.

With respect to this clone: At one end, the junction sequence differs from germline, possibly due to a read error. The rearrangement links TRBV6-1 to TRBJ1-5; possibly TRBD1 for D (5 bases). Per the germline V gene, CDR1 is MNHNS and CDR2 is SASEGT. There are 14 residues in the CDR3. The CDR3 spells CASSRQRSNQLQHF. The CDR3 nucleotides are TGTGCCAGCAGCAGACAGAGGAGCAATCAGCTCCAGCATTTT.

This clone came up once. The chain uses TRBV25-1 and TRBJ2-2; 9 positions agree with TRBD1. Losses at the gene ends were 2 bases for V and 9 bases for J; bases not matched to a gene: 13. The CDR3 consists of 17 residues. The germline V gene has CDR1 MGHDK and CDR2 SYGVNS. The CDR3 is CASSETARGQGYRELFF. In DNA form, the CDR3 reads TGTGCCAGCAGTGAAACGGCTCGGGGACAGGGCTACAGGGAGCTGTTTTTT.

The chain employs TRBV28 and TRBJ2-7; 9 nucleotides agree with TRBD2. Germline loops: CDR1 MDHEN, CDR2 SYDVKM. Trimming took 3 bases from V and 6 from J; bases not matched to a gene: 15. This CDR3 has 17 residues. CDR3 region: CASSLGASGMIPGEQYF. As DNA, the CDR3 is TGTGCCAGCAGTTTGGGGGCTAGCGGGATGATCCCAGGCGAGCAGTACTTC.

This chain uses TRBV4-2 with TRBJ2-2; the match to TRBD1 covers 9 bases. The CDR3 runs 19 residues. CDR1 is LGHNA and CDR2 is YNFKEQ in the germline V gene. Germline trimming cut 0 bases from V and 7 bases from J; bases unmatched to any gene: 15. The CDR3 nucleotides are TGTGCCAGCAGCCAAGATCTTTGGGCGGGGACAGGGAGAAACGGGGAGCTGTTTTTT. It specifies CASSQDLWAGTGRNGELFF.

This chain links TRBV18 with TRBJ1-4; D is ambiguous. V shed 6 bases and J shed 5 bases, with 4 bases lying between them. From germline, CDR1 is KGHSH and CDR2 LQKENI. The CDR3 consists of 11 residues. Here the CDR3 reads CASSLNEKLFF. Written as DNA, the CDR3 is TGTGCCAGCTCCCTAAATGAAAAACTGTTTTTT.

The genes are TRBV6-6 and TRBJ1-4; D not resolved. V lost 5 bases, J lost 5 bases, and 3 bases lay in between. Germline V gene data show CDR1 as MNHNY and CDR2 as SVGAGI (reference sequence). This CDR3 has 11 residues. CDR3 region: CASSQNEKLFF. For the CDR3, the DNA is TGTGCCAGCAGTCAGAATGAAAAACTGTTTTTT.